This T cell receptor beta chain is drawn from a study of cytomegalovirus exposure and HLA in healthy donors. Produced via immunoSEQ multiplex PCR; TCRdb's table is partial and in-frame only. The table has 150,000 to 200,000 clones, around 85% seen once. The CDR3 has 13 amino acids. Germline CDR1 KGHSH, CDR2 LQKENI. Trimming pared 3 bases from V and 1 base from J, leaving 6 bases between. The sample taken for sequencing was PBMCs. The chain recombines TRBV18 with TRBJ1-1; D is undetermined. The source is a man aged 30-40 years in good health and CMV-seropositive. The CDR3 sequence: CASSPPGNTEAFF. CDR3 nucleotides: TGTGCCAGCTCACCTCCAGGGAACACTGAAGCTTTCTTT. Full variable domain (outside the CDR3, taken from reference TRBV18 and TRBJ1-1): NAGVMQNPRHLVRRRGQEARLRCSPMKGHSHVYWYRQLPEEGLKFMVYLQKENIIDESGMPKERFSAEFPKEGPSILRIQQVVRGDSAAYFCASSPPGNTEAFFGQGTRLTVV.